The subject of this entry is one T cell receptor (beta chain). Its antigen specificity is not known. No qualities accompany the bases; no much larger clone lies one base away. The collaborating institutions used their own protocols to collect whole blood in K2EDTA tubes. For TCRbeta analysis, collaborators shipped samples as frozen whole blood, isolated PBMCs, or DNA extracted from either of those sample types. This sample is drawn from a study of blood T cell repertoires in COVID-19 (dated by TCRdb to 2020 to 2022). Turning to the overall study: The collaborator samples originated in the United States, Italy and Spain and spanned the acute and convalescent phases of COVID-19. Subjects who had been exposed to COVID-19, were actively infected with it, or had recovered from it provided the deeply sampled blood TCRbeta repertoires that made up the dataset. HLA class I and class II types, where available, came from metadata supplied by the sample provider rather than from assay-based typing. The repertoires were made available in a free public database intended to serve as a resource for research on the immune response to SARS-CoV-2. Samples came from the ongoing ImmuneRACE study (first 160 participants) plus 1,254 subjects from 6 global collaborators. The prospective study material was composed of cDNA or gDNA derived from T cells, B-cell-depleted T cells, or PBMCs. A de-identified subject ID, COVID-19 status, age in years and sex were almost always included in the sample metadata. Overall study results and their limits: The amount of clinical and demographic metadata varied by source and participant and was provided uncurated.

TCRbeta CDR3 regions were amplified from genomic DNA using the immunoSEQ Assay, a bias-controlled multiplex PCR. The authors' analysis ran thus. The number of nucleated cells in each sample was estimated from the amplification of reference gene primers within the assay. To quantify the absolute abundance of each unique TCRbeta CDR3 rearrangement, sequence reads were collapsed and filtered. For each sample, productive Simpson clonality was calculated as the square root of Simpson's diversity index across productive rearrangements. Drawn from immuneACCESS, this table holds only the in-frame rearrangements with V and J called that TCRdb kept. Clones are partly lost; checked studies trace under half to an unresolved V gene and leave the rest unexplained. Clone size and the V and J calls come from that table; the DNA yielded D and trimming. The sample table shows about 65,000 clones, and 65% to 85% are seen once. The top ten constitute just over 40% of the sample.

The trim is 2 bases for V and 3 bases for J, with a gap of 7 bases between the germline ends. Taken from cysteine to phenylalanine, the CDR3 has 13 residues. CDR3 DNA is the only sequence kept; it has 39 bases, read in frame from the first base. From the germline V gene (reference sequence), CDR1 is SEHNR and CDR2 is FQNEAQ. This TCR was sampled from a human donor in a cohort sampled during active COVID-19. The specimen sequenced was peripheral blood. The sequence is built from TRBV7-9 and TRBJ1-1; a confident D gene designation cannot be given. The CDR3 region has the sequence CASSLIAHTEAFF. The nucleotides read TGTGCCAGCAGCTTAATCGCGCACACTGAAGCTTTCTTT. The CDR3 plus the reference TRBV7-9 and TRBJ1-1 genes for the other parts give the full variable domain: DTGVSQNPRHKITKRGQNVTFRCDPISEHNRLYWYRQTLGQGPEFLTYFQNEAQLEKSRLLSDRFSAERPKGSFSTLEIQRTEQGDSAMYLCASSLIAHTEAFFGQGTRLTVV.